The source of this T cell receptor beta chain is a study of Ad26.COV2.S vaccination and SARS-CoV-2 variants. The treatment denotes: roughly 19 received Ad26.COV2.S at low or high dose, single or two shots; about 5 received placebo; per-sample allocation not given. Vaccine and placebo recipients were sampled on day 63 after the first injection. Boston supplied an adult donor aged 18-55 years. Assay used: immunoSEQ multiplex PCR; TCRdb lists only in-frame clones, some missing. The table includes some 320,000 clones, around 81% detected once. This CDR3 region has 11 residues. V lost 1 base, J lost 9 bases, and 8 bases lay in between. Germline CDR1 DFQATT, CDR2 SNEGSKA (reference sequence).

The chain is built from TRBV20-1 and TRBJ2-3, with D perhaps assigned TRBD1 or TRBD2 (5 bases each). The sample was peripheral blood, taken in a trial of Ad26.COV2.S vaccine versus placebo. This clonotype was sampled from a person aged 18-65 years who received the Ad26.COV2.S COVID-19 vaccine or a placebo. The CDR3 loop reads CSARGDLTQYF. CDR3 nucleotide sequence: TGCAGTGCTAGAGGGGACCTAACGCAGTATTTT.